Listed below are T cell receptor beta chains from one sample, sequenced in a study of cytomegalovirus exposure and HLA in healthy donors. Produced via immunoSEQ multiplex PCR; TCRdb's table is partial and in-frame only. The sample gives around 150,000 clones, around 79% of which show up once; 2.5% to 3.5% is in the top ten. The sequenced sample was PBMCs. Receptor source: a male donor in good health and CMV-seronegative. CDR3s include the opening cysteine and the closing phenylalanine or tryptophan. D genes are given only for firm matches. Size is omitted from some rows. Given values are once, few, many or a class for expanded clones.

CDR3: CATSLVQGRQPQHF
DNA: TGTGCCACCAGCCTGGTGCAGGGCCGGCAGCCCCAGCATTTT
size: once
J: TRBJ1-5
D: NA
V: TRBV15

CDR3: CASSLLLAGPQETQYF
DNA: TGTGCCAGCAGCTTGCTGCTAGCGGGGCCTCAAGAGACCCAGTACTTC
size: NA
J: TRBJ2-5
D: TRBD2
V: TRBV5-4

CDR3: CAPQGSTGELFF
DNA: TGTGCCCCCCAGGGGAGCACCGGGGAGCTGTTTTTT
size: NA
J: TRBJ2-2
D: NA
V: TRBV2

CDR3: CASSSSSGGRDTQYF
DNA: TGCGCCAGCAGCTCTTCTAGCGGGGGCCGAGATACGCAGTATTTT
size: NA
J: TRBJ2-3
D: TRBD2
V: TRBV5-1

CDR3: CASSIGAGFTEAFF
DNA: TGTGCCAGTAGTATCGGGGCGGGGTTCACTGAAGCTTTCTTT
size: NA
J: TRBJ1-1
D: NA
V: TRBV19

CDR3: CASSSRLDGYTF
DNA: TGTGCCAGCAGCTCACGACTTGACGGCTACACCTTC
size: NA
J: TRBJ1-2
D: NA
V: TRBV5-8

CDR3: CAWKLGTMNTEAFF
DNA: TGTGCCTGGAAATTGGGGACTATGAACACTGAAGCTTTCTTT
size: NA
J: TRBJ1-1
D: NA
V: TRBV30

CDR3: CASSLTLADYNEQFF
DNA: TGCGCCAGCAGCTTGACACTAGCGGATTACAATGAGCAGTTCTTC
size: NA
J: TRBJ2-1
D: TRBD2
V: TRBV5-1

CDR3: CSARRTGGYPF
DNA: TGCAGTGCTAGACGGACAGGGGGCTACCCCTTC
size: once
J: TRBJ1-2
D: TRBD1
V: TRBV20-1

CDR3: CASSSTGGDGNTIYF
DNA: TGTGCCAGCAGCTCAACAGGGGGCGACGGAAACACCATATATTTT
size: few
J: TRBJ1-3
D: TRBD1
V: TRBV9

CDR3: CASRGQGAISGNTIYF
DNA: TGTGCCAGCAGGGGGCAGGGGGCAATCTCTGGAAACACCATATATTTT
size: NA
J: TRBJ1-3
D: TRBD1
V: TRBV25-1

CDR3: CAWRWPEQYF
DNA: TGTGCCTGGAGGTGGCCCGAGCAGTACTTC
size: NA
J: TRBJ2-7
D: NA
V: TRBV30

CDR3: CASSLGRLNTEAFF
DNA: TGTGCCAGCAGCTTAGGGCGATTGAACACTGAAGCTTTCTTT
size: NA
J: TRBJ1-1
D: NA
V: TRBV7-3

CDR3: CASSLQGAAGELFF
DNA: TGTGCCAGCAGCTTACAGGGGGCCGCCGGGGAGCTGTTTTTT
size: NA
J: TRBJ2-2
D: TRBD1
V: TRBV7-3

CDR3: CATSRGSGINEQFF
DNA: TGTGCCACCTCCCGTGGTAGCGGGATTAATGAGCAGTTCTTC
size: NA
J: TRBJ2-1
D: TRBD2
V: TRBV19

CDR3: CASSQDRGETQYF
DNA: TGTGCCAGTAGTCAGGACAGGGGAGAGACCCAGTACTTC
size: few
J: TRBJ2-5
D: TRBD1
V: TRBV19

CDR3: CASSPVAGGDTQYF
DNA: TGTGCCAGCAGCCCGGTAGCGGGTGGTGATACGCAGTATTTT
size: NA
J: TRBJ2-3
D: TRBD2
V: TRBV7-3

CDR3: CASSPLLAKLQETQYF
DNA: TGTGCCAGCTCACCACTCCTAGCGAAGCTCCAAGAGACCCAGTACTTC
size: NA
J: TRBJ2-5
D: NA
V: TRBV18

CDR3: CASSSRTSGSVATDTQYF
DNA: TGTGCCAGCAGCTCGCGGACTAGCGGGAGCGTCGCCACAGATACGCAGTATTTT
size: NA
J: TRBJ2-3
D: TRBD2
V: TRBV7-9

CDR3: CASTEDRHEQYF
DNA: TGTGCCAGCACCGAGGACAGACACGAGCAGTACTTC
size: NA
J: TRBJ2-7
D: NA
V: TRBV28